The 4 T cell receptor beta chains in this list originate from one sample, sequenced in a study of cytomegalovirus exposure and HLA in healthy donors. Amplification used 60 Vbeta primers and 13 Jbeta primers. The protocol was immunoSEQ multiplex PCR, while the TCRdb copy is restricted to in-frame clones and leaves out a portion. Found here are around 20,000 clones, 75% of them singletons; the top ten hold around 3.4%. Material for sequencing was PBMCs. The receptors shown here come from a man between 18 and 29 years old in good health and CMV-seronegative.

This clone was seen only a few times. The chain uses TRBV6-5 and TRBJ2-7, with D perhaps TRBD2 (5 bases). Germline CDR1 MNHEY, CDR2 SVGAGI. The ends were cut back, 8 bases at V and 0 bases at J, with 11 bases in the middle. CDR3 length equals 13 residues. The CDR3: CASGIANSYEQYF. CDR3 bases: TGTGCCAGCGGAATAGCGAACTCCTACGAGCAGTACTTC.

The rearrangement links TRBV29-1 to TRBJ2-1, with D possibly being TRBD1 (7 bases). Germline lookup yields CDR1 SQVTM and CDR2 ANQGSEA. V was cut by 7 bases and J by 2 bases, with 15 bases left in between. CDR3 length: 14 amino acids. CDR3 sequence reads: CSGRRDSTYNEQFF. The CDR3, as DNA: TGCAGCGGAAGGCGGGACAGTACCTACAATGAGCAGTTCTTC.

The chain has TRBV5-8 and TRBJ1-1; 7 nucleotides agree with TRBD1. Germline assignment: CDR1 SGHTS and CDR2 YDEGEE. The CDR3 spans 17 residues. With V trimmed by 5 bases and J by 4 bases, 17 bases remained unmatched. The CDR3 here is CASRRPFGTAAITEAFF. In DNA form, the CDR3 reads TGTGCCAGCAGACGTCCTTTTGGGACAGCGGCCATCACTGAAGCTTTCTTT.

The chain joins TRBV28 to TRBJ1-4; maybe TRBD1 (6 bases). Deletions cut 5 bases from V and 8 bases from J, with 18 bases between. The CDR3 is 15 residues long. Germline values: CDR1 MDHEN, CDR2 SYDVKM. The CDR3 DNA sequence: TGTGCCAGCAGTCCGACCCAGGGGAATGGGGAAAAACTGTTTTTT. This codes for CASSPTQGNGEKLFF. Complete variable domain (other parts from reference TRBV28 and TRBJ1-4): DVKVTQSSRYLVKRTGEKVFLECVQDMDHENMFWYRQDPGLGLRLIYFSYDVKMKEKGDIPEGYSVSREKKERFSLILESASTNQTSMYLCASSPTQGNGEKLFFGSGTQLSVL.